The 8 T cell receptor beta chains given below trace back to one sample, sequenced in a study of kidney transplant recipient with SARS-CoV-2 infection (dated by TCRdb to about 2021). The time point label of this sample denotes: pre-pandemic baseline sample and day 111 after first positive SARS-CoV-2 test. The sequencer listed for this sample is Illumina MiSeq. TCRdb handled the public reads itself, with Q25 trimming in fastp and clone calling in MiXCR, and kept productive beta chains. Rows matching on CDR3 protein sequence are summarized as one entry with the most common DNA and genes. This sample is represented by 250,000 or so distinct CDR3 sequences; around 28% of them were singletons. Jointly, the top ten make up 7% to 8% of the sample. The sequences come from a blood sample, collected at baseline and on roughly day 110 from a kidney transplant recipient. The source is a male patient aged 30 to 40 who had COVID-19 and was a kidney transplant recipient. After a transplant, some T cells may have been passed on by the graft donor.

With regard to this clonotype: This CDR3 is missing its conserved last phenylalanine or tryptophan, likely due to a read error. The V gene is TRBV7-6, the J gene TRBJ1-2; D is ambiguous. The V gene's germline CDR1 is SGHVS and CDR2 FNYEAQ. V lost 4 bases, J lost 4 bases, and 22 bases lay in between. The CDR3 covers 17 residues. CDR3 in DNA: TGTGCCAGCAGCTGGTACAGTGAATCTCGAAAGACCTATGGCTACACCCTC. Its protein product is CASSWYSESRKTYGYTL.

This clonotype was seen at least ten times. This sequence joins TRBV12-3 or TRBV12-4 and TRBJ2-5; the match to TRBD1 covers 9 bases. The CDR3 loop spans 14 amino acids. V was pared by 4 bases and J by 3 bases, with 3 bases of the junction left unmatched. For the CDR3, the DNA is TGTGCCAGCAGTTACCGGACAGGGGAAGAGACCCAGTACTTC. It codes for CASSYRTGEETQYF.

Comment on this clonotype: A read error may explain this, as a much larger clone is one base away. V gene TRBV6-5 combines with J gene TRBJ2-3, with a tentative D call TRBD1 (5 bases). The CDR3 is 17 amino acids. Trimming took off 6 bases at V and 5 bases at J, with 24 bases between the two ends. Germline loops: CDR1 MNHEY, CDR2 SVGAGI. Here the CDR3 DNA reads TGTGCCAGCAGGGGATGCGGAGCGTGGGGCTGGGGAGATACGCAGTATTTT. Translation: CASRGCGAWGWGDTQYF.

This clonotype was detected many times. The rearrangement joins TRBV7-9 to TRBJ2-7; D is unclear. There are 15 residues in the CDR3. Germline V gives CDR1 SEHNR, CDR2 FQNEAQ (reference sequence). V was cut by 4 bases and J by 2 bases, with 15 bases left in between. DNA for the CDR3: TGTGCCAGCAGCTCAGCCCACGCTGCCGCCTACGAGCAGTACTTC. Encoded protein: CASSSAHAAAYEQYF.

This clonotype was seen repeatedly, ten times or more. The chain recombines TRBV28 with TRBJ2-7; 11 nucleotides match TRBD2. This CDR3 spans 16 amino acids. The J segment lost 7 bases and the V segment lost 5 bases, leaving 13 bases of the junction unmatched. CDR1 and CDR2 from the germline V gene are MDHEN and SYDVKM. The CDR3 protein is CASSPGRVAGGREQYF. The CDR3 region has the DNA TGTGCCAGCAGTCCCGGGAGGGTAGCGGGGGGGCGTGAGCAGTACTTC.

The table lists this clonotype with many counts. J is TRBJ1-5 and V is TRBV20-1; D possibly corresponds to TRBD1 (5 bases). Germline V CDR1 and CDR2: DFQATT, SNEGSKA (reference sequence). Trimming pared 0 bases from V and 5 bases from J, leaving 14 bases between. The CDR3 length is 15 residues. The CDR3 reads CSARDPAGWDQPQHF. CDR3 nucleotides: TGCAGTGCTAGAGATCCGGCAGGGTGGGATCAGCCCCAGCATTTT.

For this clonotype: Germline and junction disagree at one end, which may indicate a read error. This chain uses TRBV4-3 with TRBJ2-3; 7 bases agree with TRBD2. CDR3 size: 17 residues. Germline V gene sequence: CDR1 LGHNA, CDR2 YSLEER. CDR3 loop: CAGSQDVWRGMADTQYF. In DNA, the CDR3 is TGCGCCGGCAGCCAAGATGTATGGCGGGGGATGGCGGATACGCAGTATTTT.

The chain recombines TRBV9 with TRBJ2-7; 8 nucleotides match TRBD1. Germline lookup yields CDR1 SGDLS and CDR2 YYNGEE. The J segment lost 2 bases and the V segment lost 2 bases, leaving 9 bases of the junction unmatched. The CDR3 consists of 16 residues. CDR3 sequence (DNA): TGTGCCAGCAGCGTTTTCGACAGGGGCCGAGCCTACGAGCAGTACGTC. Protein sequence: CASSVFDRGRAYEQYV.